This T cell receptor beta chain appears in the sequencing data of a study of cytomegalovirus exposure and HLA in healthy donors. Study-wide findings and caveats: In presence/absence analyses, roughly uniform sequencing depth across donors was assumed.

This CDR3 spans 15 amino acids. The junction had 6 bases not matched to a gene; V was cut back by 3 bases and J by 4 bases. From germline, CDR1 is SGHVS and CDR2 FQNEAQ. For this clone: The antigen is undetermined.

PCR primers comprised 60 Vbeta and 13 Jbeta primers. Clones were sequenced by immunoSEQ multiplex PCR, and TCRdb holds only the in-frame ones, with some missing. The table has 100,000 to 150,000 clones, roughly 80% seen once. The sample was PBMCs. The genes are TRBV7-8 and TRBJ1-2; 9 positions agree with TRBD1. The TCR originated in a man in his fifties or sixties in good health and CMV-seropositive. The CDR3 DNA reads TGTGCCAGCAGCTTGGAGACAGGGGGTGGCTATGGCTACACCTTC. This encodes CASSLETGGGYGYTF.